The sequence of this TCR beta chain was determined in a study of cytomegalovirus exposure and HLA in healthy donors. The PCR ran on 60 Vbeta and 13 Jbeta primers. Method: immunoSEQ multiplex PCR; TCRdb's copy keeps in-frame clones and lacks some. The sample gives 90,000 to 130,000 clones, around 87% of which show up once; around 2% is in the top ten. The TCR comes from a man aged 35 to 55 in good health and CMV-seronegative. Sequenced material: PBMCs.

The CDR3: CASRSDQADTQYF. DNA for the CDR3: TGCGCCAGCAGGTCTGACCAAGCGGATACGCAGTATTTT. The rearrangement links TRBV5-1 to TRBJ2-3; D is undetermined. The CDR3 covers 13 residues. From germline, CDR1 is SGHRS and CDR2 YFSETQ. V lost 5 bases and J lost 6, with 13 bases in between.